This is a list of T cell receptor beta chains from one sample in a study of blood T cell repertoires in COVID-19. Profiling relied on immunoSEQ multiplex PCR, and the TCRdb table lists in-frame clones only, not all of them. In the table there are some 240,000 clones, approximately 83% of which are singletons. Sample: PBMCs or T cells enriched from blood (not recorded which). These receptors were taken from a middle-aged woman with acute COVID-19. The CDR3 runs from the conserved cysteine through the conserved F or W. The D gene is left open where the match is weak. Not all rows give a size; the values are once, few, many and, for expanded clones, a class.

D: TRBD2
J: TRBJ2-7
length: 15
V: TRBV7-8
size: -
DNA: TGTGCCAGCAGCGACAGACTAGCGGATAATGACGAGCAGTACTTC
CDR3: CASSDRLADNDEQYF

D: TRBD2
J: TRBJ2-5
length: 14
V: TRBV7-6
size: few
DNA: TGTGCCAGCAACGGACTAGCGGGAGATGAGACCCAGTACTTC
CDR3: CASNGLAGDETQYF

D: TRBD1
J: TRBJ1-5
length: 14
V: TRBV24-1
size: -
DNA: TGTGCCACCAGTCCAGGGGGCGCAGATCAGCCCCAGCATTTT
CDR3: CATSPGGADQPQHF

D: -
J: TRBJ2-1
length: 15
V: TRBV11-3
size: once
DNA: TGTGCCAGCACATCAGGGGAAAAGTCCTACAATGAGCAGTTCTTC
CDR3: CASTSGEKSYNEQFF

D: -
J: TRBJ1-2
length: 14
V: TRBV5-4
size: -
DNA: TGTGCCAGTACCGCTATTGGGCAGGACTATGGCTACACCTTC
CDR3: CASTAIGQDYGYTF

D: TRBD2
J: TRBJ2-2
length: 18
V: TRBV24-1
size: -
DNA: TGTGCCACCAGTGATCCAGGGACTAGCGGGAGTCTCACCGGGGAGCTGTTTTTT
CDR3: CATSDPGTSGSLTGELFF

D: -
J: TRBJ1-4
length: 14
V: TRBV5-5
size: -
DNA: TGTGCCAGCAGCTTATCGGTCTTGAATGAAAAACTGTTTTTT
CDR3: CASSLSVLNEKLFF

D: TRBD1
J: TRBJ2-7
length: 15
V: TRBV18
size: -
DNA: TGTGCCAGCTCACCAGTCCTGGGACAGAGATACGAGCAGTACTTC
CDR3: CASSPVLGQRYEQYF

D: -
J: TRBJ1-2
length: 12
V: TRBV1
size: -
DNA: TGCACCAGCATGGACAGGAACTATGGCTACACCTTC
CDR3: CTSMDRNYGYTF

D: -
J: TRBJ2-2
length: 14
V: TRBV3-1/TRBV3-2
size: -
DNA: TGTGCCAGCAGCCCGTCGTGGACTAAACGGGAGCTGTTTTTT
CDR3: CASSPSWTKRELFF

D: TRBD1
J: TRBJ2-7
length: 13
V: TRBV6-5
size: -
DNA: TGTGCCAGCAGTTACACAGGGGCGCGCGAGCAGTACTTC
CDR3: CASSYTGAREQYF

D: -
J: TRBJ1-6
length: 16
V: TRBV4-1
size: -
DNA: TGCGCCAGCAGCCAAGTGCCCGGGGGCTATAATTCACCCCTCCACTTT
CDR3: CASSQVPGGYNSPLHF

D: TRBD2
J: TRBJ2-5
length: 15
V: TRBV5-6
size: -
DNA: TGTGCCAGCAGCGCGACTAGCGGGCCACAAGAGACCCAGTACTTC
CDR3: CASSATSGPQETQYF

D: -
J: TRBJ1-2
length: 13
V: TRBV29-1
size: -
DNA: TGCAGCGTCGCAGAAGGCAGGGACTATGGCTACACCTTC
CDR3: CSVAEGRDYGYTF

D: TRBD2
J: TRBJ2-5
length: 14
V: TRBV7-9
size: -
DNA: TGTGCCAGCAGCTTAGCGGGAGGGCAAGAGACCCAGTACTTC
CDR3: CASSLAGGQETQYF

D: TRBD2
J: TRBJ2-5
length: 17
V: TRBV15
size: -
DNA: TGTGCCACCAGCAGAGAGTTGACTAGCGGCTACCAAGAGACCCAGTACTTC
CDR3: CATSRELTSGYQETQYF

D: -
J: TRBJ1-1
length: 14
V: TRBV5-1
size: -
DNA: TGCGCCAGCAGCTCGGGACTCATGAACACTGAAGCTTTCTTT
CDR3: CASSSGLMNTEAFF

D: TRBD2
J: TRBJ2-3
length: 15
V: TRBV11-2
size: few
DNA: TGTGCCAGCAGCCCGCGGGGGGGGGACACAGATACGCAGTATTTT
CDR3: CASSPRGGDTDTQYF

D: TRBD1
J: TRBJ1-5
length: 14
V: TRBV18
size: once
DNA: TGTGCCAGCTCATCAACAGGGGAGCGACAGCCCCAGCATTTT
CDR3: CASSSTGERQPQHF

D: -
J: TRBJ2-3
length: 13
V: TRBV6-1
size: -
DNA: TGTGCCAGCAGTGAGGGGGAGGTAGATACGCAGTATTTT
CDR3: CASSEGEVDTQYF

D: -
J: TRBJ1-1
length: 13
V: TRBV9
size: -
DNA: TGTGCCAGCAGCGTAGATGGGGCAGGTGAAGCTTTCTTT
CDR3: CASSVDGAGEAFF

D: TRBD1
J: TRBJ1-6
length: 13
V: TRBV14
size: few
DNA: TGTGCCAGCAGCCTGGACAGGAATTCACCCCTCCACTTT
CDR3: CASSLDRNSPLHF

D: -
J: TRBJ2-7
length: 11
V: TRBV21-1
size: -
DNA: TGTGCCAACTATAGCGGCTACGAGCAGTACTTC
CDR3: CANYSGYEQYF

D: -
J: TRBJ2-7
length: 13
V: TRBV27
size: once
DNA: TGTGCCAGCAGTTTAGACAGGCTGAACGAGCAGTACTTC
CDR3: CASSLDRLNEQYF

D: -
J: TRBJ2-1
length: 14
V: TRBV7-8
size: -
DNA: TGTGCCAGCAGCCGAATAGCTACCGATAGGGAGCAGTTCTTC
CDR3: CASSRIATDREQFF

D: TRBD2
J: TRBJ2-2
length: 14
V: TRBV19
size: -
DNA: TGTGCCAGTACCCTAGCGGGAGGGCCCGGGGAGCTGTTTTTT
CDR3: CASTLAGGPGELFF

D: -
J: TRBJ1-2
length: 11
V: TRBV28
size: -
DNA: TGTGCCAGCAGTTTCGTAGATGGCTACACCTTC
CDR3: CASSFVDGYTF

D: TRBD2
J: TRBJ2-2
length: 13
V: TRBV12-3/TRBV12-4
size: -
DNA: TGTGCCTACGGGCGGGAGGGTACCGGGGAGCTGTTTTTT
CDR3: CAYGREGTGELFF

D: -
J: TRBJ1-4
length: 18
V: TRBV5-6
size: -
DNA: TGTGCCAGCAGCTTGCCGGCAGGACAGCTTGCAACTAATGAAAAACTGTTTTTT
CDR3: CASSLPAGQLATNEKLFF